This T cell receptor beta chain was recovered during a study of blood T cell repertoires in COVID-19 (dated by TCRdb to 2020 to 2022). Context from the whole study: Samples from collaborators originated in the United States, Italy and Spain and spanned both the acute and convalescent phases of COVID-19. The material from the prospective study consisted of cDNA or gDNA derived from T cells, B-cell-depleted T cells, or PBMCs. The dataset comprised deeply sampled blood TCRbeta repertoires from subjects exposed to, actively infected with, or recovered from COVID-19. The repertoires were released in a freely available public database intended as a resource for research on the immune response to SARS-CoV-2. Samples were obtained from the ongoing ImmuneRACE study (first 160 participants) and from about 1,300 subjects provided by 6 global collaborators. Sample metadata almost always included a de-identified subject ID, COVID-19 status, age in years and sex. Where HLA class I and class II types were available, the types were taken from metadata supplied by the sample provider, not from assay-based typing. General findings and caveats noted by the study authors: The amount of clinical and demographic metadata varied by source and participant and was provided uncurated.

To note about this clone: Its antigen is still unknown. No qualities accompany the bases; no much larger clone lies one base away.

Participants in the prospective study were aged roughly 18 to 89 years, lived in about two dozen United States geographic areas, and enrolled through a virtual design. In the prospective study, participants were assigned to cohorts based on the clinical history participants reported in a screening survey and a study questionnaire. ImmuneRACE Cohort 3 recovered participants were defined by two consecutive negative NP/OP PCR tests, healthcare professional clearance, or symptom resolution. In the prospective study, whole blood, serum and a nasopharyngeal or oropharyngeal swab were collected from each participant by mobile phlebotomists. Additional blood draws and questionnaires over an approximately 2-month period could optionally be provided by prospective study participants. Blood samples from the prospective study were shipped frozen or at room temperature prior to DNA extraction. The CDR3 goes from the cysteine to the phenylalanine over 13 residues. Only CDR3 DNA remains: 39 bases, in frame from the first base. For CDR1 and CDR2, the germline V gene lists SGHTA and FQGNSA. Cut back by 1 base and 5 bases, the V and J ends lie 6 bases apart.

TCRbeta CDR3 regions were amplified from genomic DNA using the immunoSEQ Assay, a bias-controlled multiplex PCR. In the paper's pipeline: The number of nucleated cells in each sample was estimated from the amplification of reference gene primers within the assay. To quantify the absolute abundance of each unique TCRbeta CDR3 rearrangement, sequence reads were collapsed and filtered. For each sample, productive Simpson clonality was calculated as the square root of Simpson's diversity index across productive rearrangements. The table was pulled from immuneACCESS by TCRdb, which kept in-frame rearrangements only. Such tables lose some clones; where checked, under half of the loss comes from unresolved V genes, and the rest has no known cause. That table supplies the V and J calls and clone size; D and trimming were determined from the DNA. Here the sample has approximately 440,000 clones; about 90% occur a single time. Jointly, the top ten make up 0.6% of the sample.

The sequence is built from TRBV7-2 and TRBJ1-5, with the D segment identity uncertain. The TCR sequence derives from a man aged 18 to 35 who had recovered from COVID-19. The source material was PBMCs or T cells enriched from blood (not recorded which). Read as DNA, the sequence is TGTGCCAGCAGCTTAGAGAGAGATCAGCCCCAGCATTTT. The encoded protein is CASSLERDQPQHF.